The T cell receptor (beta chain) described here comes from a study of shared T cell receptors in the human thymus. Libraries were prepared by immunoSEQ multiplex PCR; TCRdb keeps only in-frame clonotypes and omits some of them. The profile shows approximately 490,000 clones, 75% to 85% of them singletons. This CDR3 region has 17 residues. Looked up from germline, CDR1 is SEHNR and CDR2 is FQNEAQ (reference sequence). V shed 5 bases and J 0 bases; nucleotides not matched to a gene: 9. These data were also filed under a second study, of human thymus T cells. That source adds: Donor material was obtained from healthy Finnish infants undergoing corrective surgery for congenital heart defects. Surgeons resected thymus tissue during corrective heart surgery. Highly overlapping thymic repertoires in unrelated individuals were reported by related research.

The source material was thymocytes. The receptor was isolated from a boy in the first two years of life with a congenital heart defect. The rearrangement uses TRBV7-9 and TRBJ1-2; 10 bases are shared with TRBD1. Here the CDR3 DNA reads TGTGCCAGCAGCACTACATCGACAGGGGGCCCTAACTATGGCTACACCTTC. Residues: CASSTTSTGGPNYGYTF.